This is a list of T cell receptor beta chains from one sample in a study of CD8+ T cells in alopecia areata. Profiling relied on immunoSEQ multiplex PCR, and the TCRdb table lists in-frame clones only, not all of them. This sample has 150,000 to 200,000 clones; roughly 60% occur once, and the top ten carry roughly 5%. The sample here was CD4+ T cells sorted from blood, taken at week 24, from a patient treated with tofacitinib. These receptors all stem from a human donor with alopecia areata. Each CDR3 is given with its conserved first and last residue. Rows give clone size only sometimes, using once, few, many, or a class for an expanded clone.

V,J,size,CDR3
TRBV19,TRBJ2-1,few,CASSVTVYSSYNEQFF
TRBV9,TRBJ2-4,once,CASSVDATGKGGNIQYF
TRBV4-3,TRBJ1-5,-,CASSQDNSNSQPQHF
TRBV2,TRBJ1-2,few,CASSEADRGRGYTF
TRBV29-1,TRBJ2-5,-,CSGTPGQETQYF
TRBV9,TRBJ2-6,-,CASSVEGSGANVLTF
TRBV2,TRBJ2-3,few,CASRVAGLVADTQYF
TRBV6-1,TRBJ2-7,-,CASSEGGLAASYEQYF
TRBV25-1,TRBJ1-6,few,CASSRRDRDNSPLHF
TRBV9,TRBJ2-3,-,CASSGARLTDTQYF
TRBV10-3,TRBJ2-7,-,CAIRRGGGRPYEQYF
TRBV9,TRBJ2-5,few,CASIEGQGRTETQYF
TRBV5-4,TRBJ2-5,-,CASSSLSGGAGETQYF
TRBV14,TRBJ2-1,-,CASSPTRVANNEQFF
TRBV14,TRBJ2-5,-,CASSPLTGEETQYF
TRBV4-2,TRBJ1-6,-,CASSQITGGTSSSPLHF
TRBV7-2,TRBJ2-7,few,CASSPGSRDEQYF
TRBV29-1,TRBJ2-1,few,CSFRQGSYNEQFF
TRBV6-1,TRBJ1-2,few,CASTLQRDGYTF
TRBV7-3,TRBJ2-2,few,CASSVDPRTGVYTGELFF
TRBV9,TRBJ2-5,-,CASSVEASGAGTQYF
TRBV29-1,TRBJ2-2,-,CSVQTGAGTGELFF
TRBV28,TRBJ1-1,-,CASPPPGTGGMVMNTEAFF
TRBV5-1,TRBJ2-2,few,CASRSGMFANTGELFF
TRBV2,TRBJ2-7,-,CASSEVGGQPEQYF
TRBV5-1,TRBJ2-7,once,CASSLEGPGGSEQYF
TRBV18,TRBJ2-7,few,CASSPRGDEQYF
TRBV4-3,TRBJ2-2,-,CASSPSGSYHTGELFF
TRBV27,TRBJ2-5,-,CASSPTGKETQYF
TRBV7-9,TRBJ2-5,-,CASSVTGTSGPETQYF
TRBV4-2,TRBJ2-7,once,CASSQARGYEQYF
TRBV7-2,TRBJ2-3,-,CASSLVGGPDTQYF
TRBV28,TRBJ2-3,-,CASSSQWGGTDTQYF
TRBV6-6,TRBJ1-1,few,CASTGDRNTEAFF
TRBV5-4,TRBJ2-5,-,CASSGGETQYF
TRBV29-1,TRBJ2-2,few,CSVENPLAGTGELFF
TRBV9,TRBJ1-1,-,CASSVGGDEAFF
TRBV25-1,TRBJ2-7,-,CASAAGGNYEQYF
TRBV7-2,TRBJ2-7,-,CASSVRGTGQGSYEQYF
TRBV27,TRBJ2-1,-,CASRLQGSGNEQFF
TRBV29-1,TRBJ2-2,-,CSVELGATGELFF
TRBV30,TRBJ2-7,-,CAWGPIYEQYF
TRBV4-1,TRBJ2-5,once,CASSQASLRGWGGQETQYF